Detailed here is one TCR beta chain. This clonotype was seen ten or more times. Its antigen specificity is not known. No base qualities exist here, and no much larger clone lies one base off it. The sample is drawn from a study of T cells in Graves' hyperthyroidism and ophthalmopathy (dated by TCRdb to about 2019). Turning to the overall study: Peripheral blood samples were taken at initial diagnosis, before any treatment was given. To identify TCR V-J signatures that set the groups apart, the researchers used a discovery cohort of 100 or so patients, made up of 40 to 45 with Graves' ophthalmopathy and some 58 with stable Graves' hyperthyroidism. Whether ophthalmopathy could be predicted prospectively was tested in an independent validation cohort made up of about 18 hyperthyroidism patients plus 17 patients who later progressed to ophthalmopathy. The 75 to 100 discovery patients were divided at random into training and test sets in a 7:3 ratio. Thyroid tissue and blood T-cell repertoires from more than 5 Graves' hyperthyroidism patients were also compared in the study. After blood sampling, hyperthyroidism patients were treated with methimazole at a starting dose of 30 mg daily, and ophthalmopathy patients were treated with high-dose intravenous methylprednisolone. The paper reports TCR Vbeta CDR3 sequencing of 140 or so peripheral blood samples: 43 ophthalmopathy, about 75 hyperthyroidism and approximately 17 progressor patients.

Ophthalmopathy patients had moderately to severely active disease, with a Clinical Activity Score of 3 or more, a NOSPECS grade of 4 or more, and a disease duration of less than 3 months. The study excluded patients with uncontrolled infections, other autoimmune diseases, pregnancy or lactation. Diagnoses relied on clinical symptoms, serum thyroxine and TRAb, thyroid ultrasound and orbital computed tomography. Ficoll-Paque density gradient centrifugation was used to isolate PBMCs from approximately 10 ml of fresh peripheral blood. Total RNA was extracted with Trizol reagent, and quality was checked on an Agilent 2100 Bioanalyzer. The investigation overall reported the following: Ophthalmopathy was separated from stable hyperthyroidism by a 13 V-J signature model, with around 90% sensitivity and about 81% specificity obtained in cross-validation and 80%/75% obtained in testing. During validation, the model predicted progression to ophthalmopathy a median of around 7 months ahead of onset, with around 65% sensitivity and roughly 72% specificity. Most expanded thyroid clonotypes (frequency above 0.001) were also detected in blood, suggesting blood repertoires may reflect thyroid immune responses. No statistical method was used to set the sample size in advance, and investigators knew the group allocation.

The germline V gene specifies SGHAT as CDR1 and FQNNGV as CDR2. The CDR3 numbers 13 residues from cysteine through phenylalanine. This entry keeps only the CDR3 DNA: 39 bases, framed from base 1. The germline V and J ends show losses of 5 bases and 7 bases respectively, and no gene match explains 4 bases of the junction. The TCR beta CDR3 regions were amplified from RNA transcripts. The TCR CDR3 was subjected to a first round of RT-PCR using the HTBI primer set and the Qiagen OneStep RT-PCR kit. Libraries were constructed in a second round of multiplex PCR, after which size selection and purification were performed. Libraries were sequenced paired-end with 100 bp reads on an Illumina HiSeq2000. Turning to the authors' computational methods: SOAPnuke was used to process the raw data, with reads discarded if the reads contained adapters or uncalled bases, had a mean Phred below 15, or lacked an exact constant-primer or identifier match. High-quality paired reads were merged with COPE v1.2.5, and unique nucleotide sequences were defined as clonotypes. MiTCR v1.1 was used to align the clonotypes against IMGT TRBV, TRBD and TRBJ reference segments. The analysis was restricted to V-J combinations with a frequency above 0.0001, which together covered 99% to 99.2% of the repertoires. A TCS score was defined as the ratio of F50 (clonal expansion) to E x V (chaos), with BLOSUM62-based TCRdist applied between CDR3 peptides within each V-J. Welch's t-statistics and random forest reduced roughly 540 V-J features to 10 to 15, which were used in a naive Bayes classifier (R e1071). TCRdb's own reprocessing of the public reads used fastp at Q25 and MiXCR and kept productive beta chains. Records with the same CDR3 protein are collapsed into one entry carrying the most frequent genes and DNA. Here the V and J calls rest on TCRdb's processing, not on the authors' analysis. This sample gives a few hundred thousand distinct CDR3 sequences in total; 15% of them show up just once. Around 20% of the sample lies in the top ten.

This TCR derives from a woman aged 60 to 75 with Graves' ophthalmopathy. Recombination connected TRBV11-2 to TRBJ2-3, with 9 middle bases fitting TRBD2. Material: blood. Here is the DNA: TGTGCCAGCAGCATCAGCGGGGGGAATACGCAGTATTTT. It is translated as CASSISGGNTQYF.